Listed below are T cell receptor beta chains from one sample, sequenced in a study of post-analysis software for immune sequencing data. TCRdb analysed the PCR reads with MiXCR anew, one entry per CDR3 protein. The sample includes roughly 600,000 distinct CDR3 sequences, roughly 46% of them seen just once. Sequencing was done on a sample of blood. These receptors all come from a girl aged 10-17 years with multiple sclerosis. Each CDR3 is given with its conserved first and last residue. The D gene is left open where the match is weak. Size is omitted from some rows. Given values are once, few, many or a class for expanded clones.

CDR3aa | CDR3nt | j_gene | abundance | d_gene | v_gene
CASSHTGDLSNQPQHF | TGCGCCAGCAGCCACACAGGGGACCTTAGCAATCAGCCCCAGCATTTT | TRBJ1-5 | NA | TRBD1 | TRBV4-1
CASSLVLAGGETQYF | TGCGCCAGCAGCTTGGTGCTAGCGGGAGGTGAGACCCAGTACTTC | TRBJ2-5 | few | TRBD2 | TRBV5-1
CASSHLFRDRSYGYTF | TGTGCCAGCAGCCATCTTTTCCGGGACAGGAGCTATGGCTACACCTTC | TRBJ1-2 | NA | TRBD1 | TRBV12-3/TRBV12-4
CASSLGAAMNTEAFF | TGCGCCAGCAGCTTGGGGGCAGCGATGAACACTGAAGCTTTCTTT | TRBJ1-1 | NA | NA | TRBV5-1
CASSAGSRSYNEQYF | TGTGCCAGCAGCGCCGGGAGTCGCTCCTACAATGAGCAGTACTTC | TRBJ2-7 | NA | NA | TRBV7-2
CASSQEGGGGSYGYTF | TGTGCCAGCAGCCAAGAAGGAGGAGGAGGGTCCTATGGCTACACCTTC | TRBJ1-2 | NA | NA | TRBV4-2
CASSLSGPSLETQYF | TGTGCCAGCAGTTTATCGGGCCCTAGTCTAGAGACCCAGTACTTC | TRBJ2-5 | NA | NA | TRBV27
CASSSSPGTGALNTEAFF | TGCGCCAGCAGCTCGTCCCCCGGGACAGGCGCATTGAACACTGAAGCTTTCTTT | TRBJ1-1 | few | TRBD1 | TRBV5-1
CASSQGPATTYEQYF | TGCGCCAGCAGCCAAGGCCCGGCTACCACCTACGAGCAGTACTTC | TRBJ2-7 | NA | NA | TRBV4-1
CASTHSSTDTQYF | TGTGCCAGTACCCATTCTAGCACAGATACGCAGTATTTT | TRBJ2-3 | few | NA | TRBV6-1
CSASAVGTGHSPLHF | TGCAGTGCTAGTGCCGTCGGGACAGGACATTCACCCCTCCACTTT | TRBJ1-6 | NA | TRBD1 | TRBV20-1
CASSPQAARGTEAFF | TGTGCCAGCAGCCCACAGGCGGCGAGGGGCACTGAAGCTTTCTTT | TRBJ1-1 | NA | NA | TRBV5-6
CASSTVGAGLNEQFF | TGTGCCAGCAGCACCGTCGGGGCAGGCCTCAATGAGCAGTTCTTC | TRBJ2-1 | NA | NA | TRBV7-6
CASSLGGDSLYEQYF | TGTGCCAGCAGCTTAGGAGGGGATTCCCTCTACGAGCAGTACTTC | TRBJ2-7 | NA | NA | TRBV7-2
CASSFGTRSYEQYF | TGTGCCAGCAGTTTCGGGACTAGGTCCTACGAGCAGTACTTC | TRBJ2-7 | NA | TRBD2 | TRBV12-3/TRBV12-4
CASGTGYYEQYF | TGTGCCAGCGGCACAGGATACTACGAGCAGTACTTC | TRBJ2-7 | few | NA | TRBV28
CASSPRGSTDTEAFF | TGTGCCAGCTCACCACGAGGGAGTACTGACACTGAAGCTTTCTTT | TRBJ1-1 | NA | NA | TRBV18
CASSQDPGKGQPQHF | TGCGCCAGCAGCCAAGATCCAGGGAAGGGACAGCCCCAGCATTTT | TRBJ1-5 | few | NA | TRBV4-1
CASSSLGQIDYGYTF | TGCGCCAGCAGCTCACTGGGGCAGATTGACTATGGCTACACCTTC | TRBJ1-2 | NA | NA | TRBV5-1
CASSPDGYEQYF | TGTGCCAGCAGTCCGGACGGTTACGAGCAGTACTTC | TRBJ2-7 | many | NA | TRBV6-5
CASSLRTGGGHNLNEQFF | TGCGCCAGCAGCTTGCGCACTGGAGGTGGGCACAACTTGAATGAGCAGTTCTTC | TRBJ2-1 | NA | NA | TRBV5-1
CASSKSGTGPYEQYF | TGTGCCAGCAGTAAATCCGGGACAGGGCCCTACGAGCAGTACTTC | TRBJ2-7 | NA | TRBD1 | TRBV27